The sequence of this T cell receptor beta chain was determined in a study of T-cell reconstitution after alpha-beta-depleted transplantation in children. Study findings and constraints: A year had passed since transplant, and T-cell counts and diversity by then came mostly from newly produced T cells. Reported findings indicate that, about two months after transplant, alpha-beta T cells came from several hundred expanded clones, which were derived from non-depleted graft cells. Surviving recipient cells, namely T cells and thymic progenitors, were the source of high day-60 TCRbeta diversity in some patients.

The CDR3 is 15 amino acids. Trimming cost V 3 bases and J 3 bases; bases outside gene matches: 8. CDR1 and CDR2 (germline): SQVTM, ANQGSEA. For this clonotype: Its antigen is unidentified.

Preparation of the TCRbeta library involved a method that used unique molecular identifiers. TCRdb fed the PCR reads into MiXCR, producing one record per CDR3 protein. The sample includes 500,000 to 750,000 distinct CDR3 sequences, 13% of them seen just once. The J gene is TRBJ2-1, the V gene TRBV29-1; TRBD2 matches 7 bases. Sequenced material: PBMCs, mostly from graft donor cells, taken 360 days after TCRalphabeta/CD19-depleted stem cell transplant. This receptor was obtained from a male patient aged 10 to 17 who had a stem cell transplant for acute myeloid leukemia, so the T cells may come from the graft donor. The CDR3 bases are TGCAGCGTTGAGGGTGGGAGGGGTCACTACAATGAGCAGTTCTTC. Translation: CSVEGGRGHYNEQFF.